Listed here are 16 T cell receptor beta chains from one sample, sequenced in a study of blood T cell repertoires in COVID-19. Assay used: immunoSEQ multiplex PCR; TCRdb lists only in-frame clones, some missing. The sample lists fewer than 200,000 clones; roughly 79% were seen once. The sample consisted of peripheral blood. The receptor set was obtained from a woman aged 40-49 years with COVID-19, enrolled during active disease.

V is TRBV11-2 and J is TRBJ1-4; no clear D gene. V shed 1 base and J shed 4 bases, with 10 bases lying between them. Germline CDR1 SGHAT, CDR2 FQNNGV. The CDR3 has 15 residues. Here the CDR3 reads CASSLGRVVNEKLFF. The CDR3, as DNA: TGTGCCAGCAGCTTAGGACGGGTTGTTAATGAAAAACTGTTTTTT.

Only one count was recorded for this clone. V is TRBV5-1 and J is TRBJ2-1; tentatively, D is TRBD2 (6 bases). Germline CDR1 and CDR2: SGHRS and YFSETQ. The CDR3 sequence is 13 residues long. Trimming removed 0 bases from V and 5 bases from J, with 6 bases in between. CDR3 protein: CASSLGGDNEQFF. The CDR3 region has the DNA TGCGCCAGCAGCTTGGGCGGGGACAATGAGCAGTTCTTC.

The J gene is TRBJ1-1, the V gene TRBV28; 9 nucleotides match TRBD1. Germline V lookup: CDR1 MDHEN, CDR2 SYDVKM. This CDR3 region has 16 residues. The junction had 9 bases not matched to a gene; V was cut back by 2 bases and J by 5 bases. The CDR3 region is CASSLTRGQGHTEAFF. CDR3 nucleotides: TGTGCCAGCAGTTTAACCCGCGGACAGGGGCATACTGAAGCTTTCTTT.

The V gene is TRBV11-2, the J gene TRBJ2-5, with a weak D call TRBD1 (6 bases). Germline CDR1 and CDR2: SGHAT and FQNNGV. The CDR3 covers 15 residues. Trimming shortened V by 2 bases and J by 2 bases, and 12 bases separated the two germline ends. The CDR3 reads CASSLTRGRQETQYF. As DNA, the CDR3 is TGTGCCAGCAGCTTAACCAGGGGAAGGCAAGAGACCCAGTACTTC.

V gene TRBV6-5 combines with J gene TRBJ2-3; 9 bases are a match to TRBD1. Looked up from germline, CDR1 is MNHEY and CDR2 is SVGAGI. This CDR3 is 14 amino acids long. V lost 5 bases, J lost 3 bases, and 3 bases stayed unmatched. CDR3 sequence reads: CASSTGTGTDTQYF. CDR3 nucleotides: TGTGCCAGCAGTACCGGGACAGGGACAGATACGCAGTATTTT.

The chain combines TRBV24-1 with TRBJ1-1, with 9 bases matching TRBD1. Germline V CDR1 and CDR2: KGHDR, SFDVKD. CDR3 length: 16 amino acids. Trimming cost V 8 bases and J 1 base; bases outside gene matches: 10. The CDR3 region is CATTLGQGLWNTEAFF. The CDR3 nucleotides read TGTGCCACCACCCTGGGACAGGGTCTGTGGAACACTGAAGCTTTCTTT.

The chain links TRBV6-5 to TRBJ1-3, with 8 bases aligning to TRBD1. Trimming took 2 bases from V and 4 from J; bases not matched to a gene: 4. The CDR3 length is 15 residues. Per the germline V gene, CDR1 is MNHEY and CDR2 is SVGAGI. CDR3 DNA sequence: TGTGCCAGCAGTTACGACAGGGGAAACGGAAACACCATATATTTT. Translating gives CASSYDRGNGNTIYF.

The CDR3 loop reads CASTLGLAGDNEQFF. CDR3 nucleotides: TGTGCCAGCACCCTCGGACTAGCGGGAGACAATGAGCAGTTCTTC. The rearrangement uses TRBV5-4 and TRBJ2-1; TRBD2 aligns across 13 bases. The CDR3 has 15 amino acids. Trimming cost V 6 bases and J 5 bases; bases outside gene matches: 5. Germline CDR1 is SGHNT and CDR2 is YYREEE (reference sequence).

This chain uses TRBV5-6 with TRBJ2-5, with TRBD2 identical over 8 bases. The length of the CDR3 is 14 residues. The germline CDR1 and CDR2 sequences are SGHDT and YYEEEE. V was clipped by 3 bases and J by 7 bases; unmatched bases: 8. The CDR3 DNA follows: TGTGCCAGCAGCTCGCGGGGGGAGATGGGGACCCAGTACTTC. Protein sequence: CASSSRGEMGTQYF. The full variable domain, in which reference TRBV5-6 and TRBJ2-5 provide the parts outside the CDR3, is DAGVTQSPTHLIKTRGQQVTLRCSPKSGHDTVSWYQQALGQGPQFIFQYYEEEERQRGNFPDRFSGHQFPNYSSELNVNALLLGDSALYLCASSSRGEMGTQYFGPGTRLLVL.

The J gene is TRBJ1-4, the V gene TRBV5-1; D possibly corresponds to TRBD1 (5 bases). This CDR3 is 15 amino acids long. CDR1 is SGHRS and CDR2 is YFSETQ in the germline V gene. V was clipped by 0 bases and J by 0 bases, with 6 bases between them. The CDR3 loop is CASSLAGATNEKLFF. As DNA, the CDR3 is TGCGCCAGCAGCTTGGCGGGGGCAACTAATGAAAAACTGTTTTTT.

Only a few counts were recorded for this clone. The chain carries TRBV2 and TRBJ2-5, with D unclear. V lost 8 bases, J lost 0 bases, and 4 bases lay in between. Looked up from germline, CDR1 is SNHLY and CDR2 is FYNNEI. The CDR3 loop spans 11 amino acids. The CDR3 nucleotides read TGTGCCAGCGCGTACCAAGAGACCCAGTACTTC. Translating it yields CASAYQETQYF.

The rearrangement joins TRBV7-3 to TRBJ1-4, with TRBD1 matching 9 bases. There are 13 residues in the CDR3. Per germline, CDR1 SGHTA and CDR2 FQGTGA. V lost 5 bases, J lost 10 bases, and 5 bases stayed unmatched. The CDR3 sequence: CASSPTGGGKLFF. The CDR3 region has the DNA TGTGCCAGCAGCCCAACAGGGGGCGGAAAACTGTTTTTT.

The CDR3 loop reads CASSEDLSSETQYF. The CDR3 DNA sequence: TGTGCCAGCAGTGAAGATCTAAGTTCGGAGACCCAGTACTTC. The chain uses TRBV2 and TRBJ2-5; no clear D gene. CDR1 and CDR2 from the germline V gene are SNHLY and FYNNEI. The CDR3 loop spans 14 amino acids. V was trimmed by 1 base and J by 5 bases, leaving 11 bases between them.

V is TRBV2 and J is TRBJ2-3; TRBD2 matches 12 bases. J was trimmed by 5 bases and V by 6 bases; bases with no gene match: 3. The germline V gene has CDR1 SNHLY and CDR2 FYNNEI. The CDR3 has 14 amino acids. The CDR3 loop is CASSLAGGVDTQYF. In DNA form, the CDR3 reads TGTGCCAGCAGCCTAGCGGGAGGGGTAGATACGCAGTATTTT.

The chain employs TRBV6-6 and TRBJ1-1; the match to TRBD1 covers 9 bases. The CDR3 is 17 amino acids. With V trimmed by 5 bases and J by 1 base, 11 bases remained unmatched. Per the germline V gene, CDR1 is MNHNY and CDR2 is SVGAGI (reference sequence). CDR3 sequence: CASSRLRDRVTNTEAFF. CDR3 bases: TGTGCCAGCAGTCGCCTCCGGGACAGGGTAACGAACACTGAAGCTTTCTTT.

V usage is TRBV19 and J usage is TRBJ1-3; weak D call: TRBD1 (6 bases). The CDR3 is 14 residues long. V shed 5 bases and J shed 4 bases, with 12 bases lying between them. Germline loops: CDR1 LNHDA, CDR2 SQIVND (reference sequence). CDR3 in amino acids: CASSLARGGNTIYF. In DNA form, the CDR3 reads TGTGCCAGTAGTTTGGCCAGGGGCGGAAACACCATATATTTT.